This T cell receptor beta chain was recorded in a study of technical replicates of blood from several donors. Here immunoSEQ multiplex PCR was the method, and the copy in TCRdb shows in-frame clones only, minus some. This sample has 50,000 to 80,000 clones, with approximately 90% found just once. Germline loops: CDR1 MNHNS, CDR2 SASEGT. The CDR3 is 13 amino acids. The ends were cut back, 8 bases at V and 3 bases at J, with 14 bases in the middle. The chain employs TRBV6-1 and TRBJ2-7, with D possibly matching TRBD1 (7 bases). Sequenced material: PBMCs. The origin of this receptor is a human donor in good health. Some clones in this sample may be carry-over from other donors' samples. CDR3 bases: TGTGCCAGCGACAGGGAGGTAGGCTACGAGCAGTACTTC. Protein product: CASDREVGYEQYF.